This TCR beta chain is drawn from a study of T-cell memory formation after mild COVID-19. Comment on this clonotype: As yet, its antigen is unknown.

Study outcomes and limitations: Second-wave clones that peaked on day 37 lacked confirmed SARS-CoV-2 specificity. Prior to infection, memory already included some responding clones, suggesting cross-reactive memory joined. Contracting CD4+ clones lay largely in CM and EM, with CD8+ ones residing in EMRA. Clones that got smaller from day 15 to 85 had even CD4/CD8, while clones growing later tipped toward CD4+.

MiXCR, run by TCRdb on the 5' RACE reads, gives a single entry per CDR3 protein. The sample holds hundreds of thousands of distinct CDR3 sequences, 12% to 15% seen once. The CDR3 runs 11 residues. CDR1 and CDR2 from the germline V gene are MNHEY and SVGAGI. The V end was cut by 5 bases, the J end by 9 bases, with 11 bases between. This chain links TRBV6-5 with TRBJ2-7; D call uncertain. Sequenced input: PBMCs or a T cell subset sorted from them (not recorded which). This TCR came from a man younger than 35 who had mild COVID-19 (a few samples of this study predate the infection). Cell type and time point are not known. Written as DNA, the CDR3 is TGTGCCAGCAGTACGGTAGGACGGCAGTACTTC. Translating it yields CASSTVGRQYF.